This T cell receptor beta chain was obtained from a study of T-cell reconstitution after alpha-beta-depleted transplantation in children (dated by TCRdb to the mid-2010s). The study in broad terms: Using TCR repertoire profiling, the study quantitatively followed how T-cell immune reconstitution unfolded in children after TCRalphabeta/CD19-depleted allogeneic hematopoietic cell transplantation.

V lost 5 bases and J lost 8 bases; the stretch between them is 18 bases long. CDR3 length: 14 amino acids, cysteine to phenylalanine. Only the CDR3 DNA is retained, 42 bases long and in frame from the first base. CDR1 SGHAT and CDR2 FQNNGV were looked up in the germline V gene. The paper as a whole reports these results and caveats: Over subsequent months, a decline in hyperexpanded clone frequencies was noted, and after one year, T-cell counts and TCRbeta diversity were mostly ascribed to newly produced T cells. Apparently early alphabetaT-cell count recovery about two months after transplant reportedly relied on only several hundred rapidly expanded clones derived from non-depleted graft cells. In some patients, the high TCRbeta diversity seen at day 60 was put down to recipient T cells and intrathymic progenitors that had survived conditioning.

Libraries came from PCR. The reads were generated on an Illumina HiSeq 2500. To normalize quantification of the TCRbeta repertoire, the TCR libraries were built with molecular barcoding that relied on unique molecular identifiers. TCRdb reran the public reads through fastp at Q25 and MiXCR, keeping productive beta chains. Entries that share a CDR3 protein sequence are merged under the most common genes and DNA. This sample lists hundreds of thousands of distinct CDR3 sequences; about an eighth were detected once. The top ten hold roughly 0.77% of the sample. To note about this clonotype: Its binding antigen is unknown. No base qualities exist here, and no much larger clone lies one base off it.

What the treatment or condition label conveys for this sample: allogeneic hematopoietic cell transplantation with graft depleted of TCRalphabeta T cells and CD19 B cells. The children who served as transplant recipients had been given grafts of TCRalphabeta/CD19-depleted allogeneic hematopoietic cells. Recombination joined TRBV11-2 with TRBJ1-2; the D gene is possibly TRBD1, with 5 bases matching. The source material was PBMCs, sampled before TCRalphabeta/CD19-depleted stem cell transplant. The source of this sequence is a girl aged 2-10 years with congenital amegakaryocytic thrombocytopenia, due to receive a stem cell transplant. The CDR3 region has the sequence CASSPGLDFRGYTF. In nucleotides, the sequence is TGTGCCAGCAGCCCGGGACTGGACTTTAGGGGCTACACCTTC. Beyond the CDR3, the reference TRBV11-2 and TRBJ1-2 genes provide the residues; the full variable domain reads: EAGVAQSPRYKIIEKRQSVAFWCNPISGHATLYWYQQILGQGPKLLIQFQNNGVVDDSQLPKDRFSAERLKGVDSTLKIQPAKLEDSAVYLCASSPGLDFRGYTFGSGTRLTVV.